These 31 T cell receptor beta chains were sequenced from one sample in a study of blood T cell repertoires in COVID-19. The protocol was immunoSEQ multiplex PCR, while the TCRdb copy is restricted to in-frame clones and leaves out a portion. The data contain a few hundred thousand clones, 85% to 90% of them singletons. The material sequenced was PBMCs or T cells enriched from blood (not recorded which). The receptor set was obtained from a man aged 25-45 years who had recovered from COVID-19.

The chain has TRBV7-9 and TRBJ2-7; D call uncertain. The CDR3 contains 13 residues. Germline V gene data show CDR1 as SEHNR and CDR2 as FQNEAQ (reference sequence). V was cut by 5 bases and J by 2 bases, with 10 bases left in between. The CDR3 DNA sequence: TGTGCCAGCAGCGCCTTAGCTCCCTACGAGCAGTACTTC. Translation: CASSALAPYEQYF.

V and J are TRBV12-3 or TRBV12-4 and TRBJ1-2, with unresolved D. The CDR3 is 13 amino acids. Trimming cost V 8 bases and J 8 bases, with 18 bases left between them. CDR3 DNA sequence: TGTGCCAGCCAACTATCGGGAGGGTACGGCTACACCTTC. Residues: CASQLSGGYGYTF.

V usage is TRBV6-5 and J usage is TRBJ2-3, with 9 bases identical to TRBD1. The junction had 4 bases not matched to a gene; V was cut back by 5 bases and J by 1 base. The CDR3 consists of 15 residues. Per the germline V gene, CDR1 is MNHEY and CDR2 is SVGAGI. The CDR3 loop is CASSTRTGGTDTQYF. Written as DNA, the CDR3 is TGTGCCAGCAGTACCCGGACAGGGGGCACAGATACGCAGTATTTT.

The chain has TRBV4-1 and TRBJ2-7, with 11 positions matching TRBD1. In germline, CDR1 is MGHRA, CDR2 YSYEKL. This CDR3 is 17 amino acids long. With 4 bases clipped from V and 2 bases from J, the junction kept 10 bases outside the gene matches. CDR3 amino acids: CASSRTALGQGAYEQYF. CDR3 in DNA: TGCGCCAGCAGCCGGACAGCGCTGGGACAGGGGGCCTACGAGCAGTACTTC.

The V and J genes are TRBV10-3 and TRBJ1-4, with 8 bases matching TRBD1. This CDR3 comprises 15 residues. J lost 8 bases, V lost 10 bases, and 15 bases had no gene match. Per germline, CDR1 ENHRY and CDR2 SYGVKD. The DNA of the CDR3 is TGTGCCACCTGGGTCGAGCAGGGGGCGCGGGAAAAACTGTTTTTT. It is translated as CATWVEQGAREKLFF.

This sequence joins TRBV24-1 and TRBJ1-2, with 7 bases fitting TRBD1. CDR1 is KGHDR and CDR2 is SFDVKD in the germline V gene. Losses at the gene ends were 4 bases for V and 4 bases for J; bases not matched to a gene: 8. This CDR3 has 15 amino acids. The CDR3 loop reads CATSEGGGAFYGYTF. CDR3 DNA sequence: TGTGCCACCAGTGAAGGAGGGGGCGCTTTCTATGGCTACACCTTC.

A few counts support this clone. The chain uses TRBV6-1 and TRBJ1-1, with TRBD1 matching 8 bases. Trimming at V came to 1 base and at J to 7 bases, leaving 14 bases not matched to a gene. Germline CDR1 is MNHNS and CDR2 is SASEGT. CDR3 length equals 17 residues. CDR3 amino acids: CASSEDLGWDRPIEAFF. The CDR3 DNA follows: TGTGCCAGCAGTGAAGATCTGGGTTGGGACAGGCCGATTGAAGCTTTCTTT.

V is TRBV18 and J is TRBJ1-5; D is undetermined. The CDR3 loop spans 14 amino acids. Germline V gene data show CDR1 as KGHSH and CDR2 as LQKENI. Between the trimmed V and J ends, which lost 3 bases and 4 bases, there was a span of 10 bases. The CDR3 here is CASSPSWENQPQHF. The CDR3 bases are TGTGCCAGCTCACCCTCTTGGGAGAATCAGCCCCAGCATTTT.

This rearrangement joins TRBV9 to TRBJ1-1, with no clear D. CDR3 size: 13 residues. The V gene's germline CDR1 is SGDLS and CDR2 YYNGEE. V lost 0 bases, J lost 2 bases, and 5 bases lay in between. CDR3 loop: CASSVGANTEAFF. The CDR3 region has the DNA TGTGCCAGCAGCGTAGGGGCTAACACTGAAGCTTTCTTT.

Only a few counts were recorded for this clone. The genes are TRBV7-8 and TRBJ1-1; maybe TRBD1 (6 bases). CDR1 and CDR2 (germline): SGHVS, FQNEAQ. The V end lost 2 bases, the J end lost 5 bases, and 6 bases lay between the germline ends. The CDR3 runs 12 residues. The CDR3 here is CASSLTGTEAFF. CDR3 nucleotides: TGTGCCAGCAGCTTAACAGGGACTGAAGCTTTCTTT.

This clone was seen a few times. This chain connects TRBV27 to TRBJ2-5, with D tentatively TRBD1 (7 bases). Between the trimmed V and J ends, which lost 6 bases and 4 bases, there was a span of 21 bases. The CDR3 has 16 residues. Germline V gene data show CDR1 as MNHEY and CDR2 as SMNVEV (reference sequence). CDR3 protein: CASRTEQGGGRETQYF. As DNA, the CDR3 is TGTGCCAGCAGGACCGAGCAGGGGGGAGGTCGAGAGACCCAGTACTTC.

In this sample, this clone turned up once. The V gene is TRBV7-9, the J gene TRBJ2-1, with a tentative D call TRBD1 (5 bases). Deletions cut 3 bases from V and 3 bases from J, with 6 bases between. Germline V gene data show CDR1 as SEHNR and CDR2 as FQNEAQ (reference sequence). The CDR3 is made up of 13 amino acids. This CDR3 reads CASSFDSYNEQFF. CDR3 nucleotides: TGTGCCAGCAGCTTCGACAGCTACAATGAGCAGTTCTTC.

The chain has TRBV19 and TRBJ2-1; weak D call: TRBD2 (6 bases). Trimming took 5 bases from V and 6 from J, leaving 14 bases between them. The CDR3 length is 14 residues. Germline V gives CDR1 LNHDA, CDR2 SQIVND (reference sequence). This CDR3 reads CASSPDRLVNEQFF. In DNA, the CDR3 is TGTGCCAGTAGTCCTGACCGACTAGTCAATGAGCAGTTCTTC.

The V gene is TRBV11-2, the J gene TRBJ2-5; unclear D gene. Germline CDR1 reads SGHAT; CDR2 reads FQNNGV. Trimming left V 5 bases short and J 7 bases short, with 23 bases between. CDR3 length: 16 residues. CDR3 amino acids: CASSPLGPTSPGTQYF. DNA of the CDR3: TGTGCCAGCAGCCCCCTAGGTCCCACTTCCCCGGGGACCCAGTACTTC.

The chain links TRBV27 to TRBJ1-5, with D possibly matching TRBD1 (6 bases). Germline CDR1 MNHEY, CDR2 SMNVEV (reference sequence). V lost 4 bases and J 6 bases, leaving 22 bases between the germline ends. This CDR3 is 17 amino acids long. CDR3 in amino acids: CASSSARPGGAGQPQHF. CDR3 sequence (DNA): TGTGCCAGCAGTTCCGCCCGCCCTGGGGGGGCAGGTCAGCCCCAGCATTTT.

The chain joins TRBV6-5 to TRBJ1-6; D is unresolved. Per germline, CDR1 MNHEY and CDR2 SVGAGI. CDR3 length equals 12 residues. V was shortened by 5 bases and J by 8 bases, with 7 bases between the two germline ends. CDR3 sequence (DNA): TGTGCCAGCAGTCTGTCCGATTCACCCCTCCACTTT. As protein: CASSLSDSPLHF.

The CDR3 DNA reads TGCGCCAGCAGCCAAGATATGGCTAGCGGGAGCCGCACCGGGGAGCTGTTTTTT. This translates into CASSQDMASGSRTGELFF. This chain links TRBV4-3 with TRBJ2-2, with 10 bases fitting TRBD2. V was clipped by 0 bases and J by 4 bases; unmatched bases: 8. Germline CDR1 is LGHNA and CDR2 is YSLEER. The CDR3 length is 18 residues.

This sequence joins TRBV10-1 and TRBJ2-1; D may be TRBD1 (6 bases). There are 14 residues in the CDR3. Germline lookup yields CDR1 WNHNN and CDR2 SYGVQD (reference sequence). V lost 3 bases and J lost 7, with 13 bases in between. CDR3 in amino acids: CASSDPDSLNEQFF. The CDR3 nucleotides are TGCGCCAGCAGTGACCCGGACAGTCTTAATGAGCAGTTCTTC.

This clone was observed a few times. V and J are TRBV13 and TRBJ2-3, with a tentative D call TRBD1 (5 bases). Germline CDR1 PRHDT, CDR2 FYEKMQ (reference sequence). This CDR3 has 12 residues. V lost 4 bases and J lost 6, with 8 bases in between. The CDR3 coding sequence is TGTGCCAGCAGCTCGACAGCCGATACGCAGTATTTT. This gives the protein CASSSTADTQYF.

The chain recombines TRBV9 with TRBJ1-1, with D tentatively TRBD1 (6 bases). Germline-derived CDR1 and CDR2 are SGDLS and YYNGEE. The CDR3 is 15 residues long. Trimming stripped 2 bases from V and 1 base from J, with 12 bases between. Written as DNA, the CDR3 is TGTGCCAGCAGCGTCCCCGACAGGACGAACACTGAAGCTTTCTTT. This gives the protein CASSVPDRTNTEAFF.

The chain carries TRBV6-2 or TRBV6-3 and TRBJ1-5; 7 nucleotides line up with TRBD1. Per germline, CDR1 MNHEY and CDR2 SVGEGT. This CDR3 has 16 amino acids. V dropped 3 bases and J dropped 1; count of bases not matched to a gene: 6. CDR3 bases: TGTGCCAGCAGTTATTACAGGGGCGACAGCAATCAGCCCCAGCATTTT. This codes for CASSYYRGDSNQPQHF.

The gene calls are TRBV10-3 and TRBJ1-6; 9 bases are shared with TRBD1. Trimming took 7 bases from V and 7 from J; bases not matched to a gene: 8. CDR3 length: 15 residues. Per germline, CDR1 ENHRY and CDR2 SYGVKD. CDR3 DNA: TGTGCCATCAAAGGGACAGGGCTTGAAAATTCACCCCTCCACTTT. Amino acid sequence: CAIKGTGLENSPLHF.

V and J are TRBV27 and TRBJ2-3; unclear D gene. The CDR3 contains 12 residues. CDR1 MNHEY and CDR2 SMNVEV come from the germline V gene (reference sequence). Trimming shortened V by 5 bases and J by 4 bases, and 7 bases separated the two germline ends. The CDR3 nucleotides are TGTGCCAGCAGTCCTAACTCAGATACGCAGTATTTT. This translates into CASSPNSDTQYF.

J is TRBJ2-7 and V is TRBV5-1; weak D call: TRBD2 (7 bases). The CDR3 consists of 15 residues. V lost 0 bases to trimming and J lost 4 bases, with 14 bases between them. Germline assignment: CDR1 SGHRS and CDR2 YFSETQ. This chain's CDR3 is CASSLAPGGDYEQYF. CDR3 DNA sequence: TGCGCCAGCAGCTTGGCTCCGGGGGGCGATTACGAGCAGTACTTC.

The chain carries TRBV12-3 or TRBV12-4 and TRBJ2-3, with 8 bases fitting TRBD1. With V trimmed by 6 bases and J by 4 bases, 3 bases remained unmatched. The CDR3 consists of 13 residues. DNA of the CDR3: TGTGCCAGCAGACAGACAGGGGCAGATACGCAGTATTTT. Its protein product is CASRQTGADTQYF.

The chain joins TRBV5-1 to TRBJ2-2, with TRBD2 as a possible D gene (7 bases). Trimming shortened V by 0 bases and J by 6 bases, and 18 bases separated the two germline ends. The germline gives CDR1 SGHRS, CDR2 YFSETQ. This CDR3 spans 17 amino acids. CDR3 coding DNA: TGCGCCAGCAGCTTGGCTAGGGGGGGCAGTAATGCCGGGGAGCTGTTTTTT. This encodes CASSLARGGSNAGELFF.

This chain uses TRBV7-6 with TRBJ2-7; D uncertain. This CDR3 is built from 14 residues. The germline V gene encodes CDR1 SGHVS and CDR2 FNYEAQ. Trimming stripped 1 base from V and 5 bases from J, with 12 bases between. This chain's CDR3 is CASSLGTVINEQYF. DNA of the CDR3: TGTGCCAGCAGCTTAGGTACGGTTATCAACGAGCAGTACTTC.

The V and J genes are TRBV4-1 and TRBJ1-1; D uncertain. Per germline, CDR1 MGHRA and CDR2 YSYEKL. The CDR3 loop spans 13 amino acids. The V end was cut by 4 bases, the J end by 10 bases, with 16 bases between. This CDR3 is CASSREGHAPAFF. The CDR3 region has the DNA TGCGCCAGCAGCCGGGAGGGCCACGCACCAGCTTTCTTT.

This clone was detected only a few times. Other nucleotide sequences from this sample produce the same CDR3. The chain combines TRBV5-1 with TRBJ2-5; 9 bases are a match to TRBD2. CDR1 and CDR2 (germline): SGHRS, YFSETQ. Trimming at V came to 4 bases and at J to 1 base, leaving 2 bases not matched to a gene. This CDR3 has 14 residues. CDR3 DNA sequence: TGCGCCAGCAGCCCTAGCGGGGCCCAAGAGACCCAGTACTTC. Translating it yields CASSPSGAQETQYF.

This clone appeared a single time. This rearrangement joins TRBV18 to TRBJ2-5; tentative D call: TRBD1 (6 bases). Trimming cost V 2 bases and J 4 bases, with 8 bases left between them. This CDR3 comprises 13 residues. The germline gives CDR1 KGHSH, CDR2 LQKENI. The CDR3 DNA reads TGTGCCAGCTCACCAAGAGGGGGAGAGACCCAGTACTTC. It specifies CASSPRGGETQYF.

The chain has TRBV27 and TRBJ2-3, with D possibly TRBD1 on 5 matching bases. Trimming removed 7 bases from V and 2 bases from J, with 13 bases in between. The CDR3 runs to 14 residues. CDR1 and CDR2 from the germline V gene are MNHEY and SMNVEV (reference sequence). CDR3 in DNA: TGTGCCAGCAACCAGGGATGGTCCACAGATACGCAGTATTTT. Translation: CASNQGWSTDTQYF.